The T cell receptor (beta chain) described here comes from a study of T cell responses to AZD1222 COVID-19 vaccine. Repertoires were generated with immunoSEQ multiplex PCR, while TCRdb's copy carries only in-frame clones and drops some. The table lists roughly 100,000 clones, nearly 90% of them singletons. This TCR was sampled from an adult in good health. The material sequenced was peripheral blood, taken on day 0 of AZD1222 vaccination.

The CDR3 is CASSPPVNQPQHF. CDR3 bases: TGTGCCAGCAGTCCCCCGGTCAATCAGCCCCAGCATTTT. This sequence joins TRBV28 and TRBJ1-5; D ambiguous. The CDR3 totals 13 residues. In germline, CDR1 is MDHEN, CDR2 SYDVKM. Trimming cost V 5 bases and J 3 bases, with 8 bases left between them.